These T cell receptor beta chains were read from a single sample in a study of T cells after somatic rescue of genetic block. Clones were read by immunoSEQ multiplex PCR, and TCRdb kept only the in-frame ones, dropping some. The sample carries about 68,000 clones, approximately 90% recorded once. The sample comprised peripheral blood mononuclear cells (PBMCs). Source of these receptors: a man aged 40-49 years. Each CDR3 is given with its conserved first and last residue. D genes are given only for firm matches. The size field is filled for only some rows; it gives once, few, many or a size class.

-,TRBJ2-2,TRBV2,TRBD2,CASSESSGDFAGELFF,TGTGCCAGCAGTGAATCGAGCGGGGACTTCGCCGGGGAGCTGTTTTTT
-,TRBJ2-1,TRBV2,TRBD1,CYLQGASYNEQFF,TGTTACCTCCAGGGGGCCTCCTACAATGAGCAGTTCTTC
-,TRBJ1-5,TRBV28,TRBD1,CASSLFSGQGIYSNQPQHF,TGTGCCAGCAGTTTATTCTCGGGACAGGGGATATATAGCAATCAGCCCCAGCATTTT
-,TRBJ2-7,TRBV5-8,TRBD2,CASSSTSGPWVYEQYF,TGTGCCAGCAGCTCGACTAGCGGGCCCTGGGTCTACGAGCAGTACTTC
-,TRBJ2-3,TRBV7-9,-,CASSFVGPEDTQYF,TGTGCCAGCAGCTTCGTAGGGCCAGAAGATACGCAGTATTTT
-,TRBJ2-7,TRBV9,TRBD1,CASSVEEGTRGYYEQYF,TGTGCCAGCAGCGTAGAGGAAGGGACCAGGGGGTACTACGAGCAGTACTTC
-,TRBJ2-7,TRBV27,-,CASSLAGPYEQYF,TGTGCCAGCAGTTTAGCGGGGCCTTACGAGCAGTACTTC
-,TRBJ2-7,TRBV5-4,TRBD1,CASQTGTGSSYEQYF,TGTGCCAGCCAGACTGGGACAGGGAGCTCCTACGAGCAGTACTTC
-,TRBJ2-1,TRBV11-3,TRBD2,CASSPTRGSYNEQFF,TGTGCCAGCAGCCCCACCCGCGGGAGTTACAATGAGCAGTTCTTC
-,TRBJ2-5,TRBV18,-,CASSPRAVGETQYF,TGTGCCAGCTCCCCGAGGGCAGTCGGAGAGACCCAGTACTTC
-,TRBJ2-1,TRBV6-5,TRBD2,CASSYFATAGGTQWFF,TGTGCCAGCAGTTACTTCGCGACAGCGGGAGGCACCCAGTGGTTCTTC
-,TRBJ1-1,TRBV6-1,-,CASRSYDSMNTEAFF,TGTGCCAGCAGAAGTTACGACAGCATGAACACTGAAGCTTTCTTT
-,TRBJ2-2,TRBV4-3,-,CASSQDLPTYGELFF,TGCGCCAGCAGCCAAGATCTCCCTACGTACGGGGAGCTGTTTTTT
-,TRBJ1-6,TRBV2,TRBD1,CASSDRGDSPLHF,TGTGCCAGCAGTGACAGGGGGGATTCACCCCTCCACTTT
-,TRBJ1-1,TRBV6-6,-,CASSYAGTEAFF,TGTGCCAGCAGTTACGCAGGGACTGAAGCTTTCTTT
-,TRBJ2-4,TRBV5-8,TRBD2,CASSWGTSGGTKNIQYF,TGTGCCAGCAGCTGGGGGACTAGCGGGGGGACCAAAAACATTCAGTACTTC
-,TRBJ1-2,TRBV25-1,-,CASSARGYGYTF,TGTGCCAGCAGTGCCCGTGGGTATGGCTACACCTTC
once,TRBJ1-2,TRBV7-2,TRBD1,CASSRLDRGGYGYTF,TGTGCCAGCAGCCGCCTGGACAGGGGTGGGTATGGCTACACCTTC
-,TRBJ2-2,TRBV9,-,CASSGSHLGANTGELFF,TGTGCCAGCAGCGGGAGCCACCTGGGCGCGAACACCGGGGAGCTGTTTTTT
-,TRBJ1-5,TRBV19,TRBD1,CASSNQGGSTVGPQHF,TGTGCCAGTAGTAATCAGGGGGGGAGTACCGTGGGGCCCCAGCATTTT
-,TRBJ2-2,TRBV9,TRBD2,CASTAGGLNTGELFF,TGTGCCAGCACAGCGGGGGGTCTAAACACCGGGGAGCTGTTTTTT
-,TRBJ2-5,TRBV5-5,TRBD2,CASSYGTSGSPETQYF,TGTGCCAGCAGCTACGGGACTAGCGGGTCCCCAGAGACCCAGTACTTC
-,TRBJ2-1,TRBV19,-,CASRNRANFYNEQFF,TGTGCCAGTAGAAATCGAGCGAATTTCTACAATGAGCAGTTCTTC
-,TRBJ1-2,TRBV6-1,-,CASSEVGWGFGGYTF,TGTGCCAGCAGTGAAGTTGGTTGGGGCTTTGGCGGCTACACCTTC
-,TRBJ1-6,TRBV7-9,-,CASTSGGRGVGSPLHF,TGTGCCAGCACCTCCGGGGGGAGGGGCGTAGGTTCACCCCTCCACTTT
-,TRBJ2-3,TRBV14,-,CASSQEAEPDTQYF,TGTGCCAGCAGCCAAGAGGCAGAGCCAGATACGCAGTATTTT
-,TRBJ1-6,TRBV19,-,CASSFGASSPLHF,TGTGCCAGTAGTTTCGGGGCCAGTTCACCCCTCCACTTT
-,TRBJ1-2,TRBV5-6,TRBD1,CASSPTPTGGIYGYTF,TGTGCCAGCAGCCCGACACCTACAGGGGGCATCTATGGCTACACCTTC